This T cell receptor beta chain stems from a study of T cell responses to AZD1222 COVID-19 vaccine. Study in general: Second-dose intervals of approximately 4 or approximately 12 weeks were pooled. General observations from the study: Among spike-specific TCRs, nearly half reportedly target unmutated variant regions.

This table comes from immunoSEQ multiplex PCR, and its TCRdb copy is limited to in-frame clones, with some not included. The sample contains around 120,000 clones, about 90% of which appear only once. As to this clone: No antigen is known for it.

The sequencing used peripheral blood, collected on day 0 of AZD1222 vaccination. This clonotype was sampled from an adult in good health.

The CDR3 region is CASGGRGQNTEAFF. CDR3 bases: TGTGCCAGCGGAGGCCGGGGTCAGAACACTGAAGCTTTCTTT. This chain connects TRBV9 to TRBJ1-1; D ambiguous. This CDR3 has 14 amino acids. The germline V gene encodes CDR1 SGDLS and CDR2 YYNGEE. V gave up 7 bases and J gave up 1 base, with 14 bases separating them.